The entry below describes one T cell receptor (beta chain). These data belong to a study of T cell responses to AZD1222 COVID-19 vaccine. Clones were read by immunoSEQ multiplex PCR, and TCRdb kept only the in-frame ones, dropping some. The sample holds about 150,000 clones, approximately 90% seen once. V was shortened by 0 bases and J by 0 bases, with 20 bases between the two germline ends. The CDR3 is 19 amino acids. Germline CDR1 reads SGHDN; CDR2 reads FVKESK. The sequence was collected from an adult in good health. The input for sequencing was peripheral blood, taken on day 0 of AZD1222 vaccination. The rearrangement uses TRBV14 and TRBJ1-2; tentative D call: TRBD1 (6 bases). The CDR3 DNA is TGTGCCAGCAGCCAAGATCCTTTAAGGCAGGGGAACCCTAACTATGGCTACACCTTC. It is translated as CASSQDPLRQGNPNYGYTF.